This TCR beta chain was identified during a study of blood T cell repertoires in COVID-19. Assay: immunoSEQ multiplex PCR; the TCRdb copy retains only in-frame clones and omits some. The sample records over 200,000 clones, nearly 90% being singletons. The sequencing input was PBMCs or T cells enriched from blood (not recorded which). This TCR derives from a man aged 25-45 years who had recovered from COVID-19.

The CDR3 DNA reads as TGTGCCAGCAGTGATGCTCAGCGGGAGCGTGGAGATACGCAGTATTTT. Translation: CASSDAQRERGDTQYF. The rearrangement joins TRBV25-1 to TRBJ2-3; 8 bases line up with TRBD2. The ends lost 3 bases at V and 5 bases at J; junction bases unmatched: 10. The germline CDR1 and CDR2 sequences are MGHDK and SYGVNS. CDR3 length: 16 residues.